Listed here are 26 T cell receptor beta chains from one sample, sequenced in a study of blood T cell repertoires in COVID-19. Sequenced by immunoSEQ multiplex PCR; TCRdb stores in-frame clones only, minus some. The sample contains approximately 100,000 clones, more than 75% of which appear only once. Sequences were obtained from peripheral blood. The receptors shown here come from a human donor in a cohort sampled during active COVID-19.

In this sample, this clone turned up once. The genes are TRBV6-5 and TRBJ1-1; D possibly corresponds to TRBD1 (5 bases). The CDR3 loop spans 14 amino acids. Germline CDR1 reads MNHEY; CDR2 reads SVGAGI. V lost 10 bases, J lost 5 bases, and 20 bases lay in between. The CDR3 reads CATVRDSGQTEAFF. The CDR3 nucleotides read TGTGCCACCGTCAGGGATTCCGGCCAGACTGAAGCTTTCTTT.

The V call is TRBV2, the J call TRBJ2-7, with TRBD1 matching over 12 bases. J lost 4 bases, V lost 3 bases, and 1 base had no gene match. Germline CDR1 reads SNHLY; CDR2 reads FYNNEI. This CDR3 spans 14 amino acids. In DNA, the CDR3 is TGTGCCAGCAGTGAGGGACAGGGGGCTTACGAGCAGTACTTC. Translation gives CASSEGQGAYEQYF. The full variable domain, rest sourced from reference TRBV2 and TRBJ2-7, is EPEVTQTPSHQVTQMGQEVILRCVPISNHLYFYWYRQILGQKVEFLVSFYNNEISEKSEIFDDQFSVERPDGSNFTLKIRSTKLEDSAMYFCASSEGQGAYEQYFGPGTRLTVT.

The chain joins TRBV7-9 to TRBJ1-4; 7 bases line up with TRBD1. The V gene's germline CDR1 is SEHNR and CDR2 FQNEAQ (reference sequence). With 4 bases clipped from V and 1 base from J, the junction kept 6 bases outside the gene matches. The CDR3 is 16 amino acids. Here the CDR3 reads CASSSPDRETNEKLFF. Written as DNA, the CDR3 is TGTGCCAGCAGCTCACCCGACAGGGAAACTAATGAAAAACTGTTTTTT. The variable domain in full, completed from reference TRBV7-9 and TRBJ1-4, reads DTGVSQNPRHKITKRGQNVTFRCDPISEHNRLYWYRQTLGQGPEFLTYFQNEAQLEKSRLLSDRFSAERPKGSFSTLEIQRTEQGDSAMYLCASSSPDRETNEKLFFGSGTQLSVL.

V and J are TRBV5-1 and TRBJ2-5, with TRBD1 matching 8 bases. V was pared by 2 bases and J by 4 bases, with 4 bases of the junction left unmatched. From germline, CDR1 is SGHRS and CDR2 YFSETQ. The CDR3 consists of 14 residues. CDR3 sequence (DNA): TGCGCCAGCAGCTTCGGACAGGGAGGAGAGACCCAGTACTTC. Its translation: CASSFGQGGETQYF. Drawing the rest from reference TRBV5-1 and TRBJ2-5, the complete variable domain is KAGVTQTPRYLIKTRGQQVTLSCSPISGHRSVSWYQQTPGQGLQFLFEYFSETQRNKGNFPGRFSGRQFSNSRSEMNVSTLELGDSALYLCASSFGQGGETQYFGPGTRLLVL.

The chain links TRBV4-1 to TRBJ2-7; 9 bases line up with TRBD2. With V trimmed by 1 base and J by 4 bases, 5 bases remained unmatched. Looked up from germline, CDR1 is MGHRA and CDR2 is YSYEKL. The CDR3 consists of 15 residues. In DNA, the CDR3 is TGCGCCAGCAGCCAAGGGCGGGGGGGAGTATACGAGCAGTACTTC. It encodes CASSQGRGGVYEQYF.

This chain uses TRBV5-6 with TRBJ1-1; TRBD1 aligns across 7 bases. This CDR3 has 16 amino acids. V gave up 5 bases and J gave up 2 bases; unmatched junction bases: 12. The V gene's germline CDR1 is SGHDT and CDR2 YYEEEE. In DNA form, the CDR3 reads TGTGCCAGCAGTTCACAGTGGCAGGGGGGCAACACTGAAGCTTTCTTT. This codes for CASSSQWQGGNTEAFF.

The DNA for the CDR3 is TGTGCCAGCAGTCCCATGAGCGGGAGGGGCTCCTACAATGAGCAGTTCTTC. Residues: CASSPMSGRGSYNEQFF. This chain uses TRBV28 with TRBJ2-1, with 10 bases fitting TRBD2. Trimming took 5 bases from V and 0 from J; bases not matched to a gene: 7. CDR1 is MDHEN, CDR2 SYDVKM, per germline. The CDR3 spans 17 residues.

This chain joins TRBV20-1 and TRBJ1-5; no clear D gene. Germline V CDR1 and CDR2: DFQATT, SNEGSKA (reference sequence). V was trimmed by 6 bases and J by 8 bases, leaving 11 bases between them. The CDR3 loop spans 11 amino acids. CDR3 sequence reads: CSARYGEPQHF. CDR3 DNA: TGCAGTGCCCGATACGGGGAGCCCCAGCATTTT.

The rearrangement links TRBV28 to TRBJ2-7; 12 nucleotides match TRBD1. Germline assignment: CDR1 MDHEN and CDR2 SYDVKM. CDR3 length equals 15 residues. Trimming took 1 base from V and 6 from J; bases not matched to a gene: 4. The CDR3 loop is CASSLSGQGAREQYF. CDR3 nucleotide sequence: TGTGCCAGCAGTTTATCGGGACAGGGGGCGCGCGAGCAGTACTTC.

This sequence joins TRBV18 and TRBJ2-2; 10 bases line up with TRBD2. CDR3 length equals 16 residues. The junction had 4 bases not matched to a gene; V was cut back by 1 base and J by 5 bases. Looked up from germline, CDR1 is KGHSH and CDR2 is LQKENI. The CDR3 bases are TGTGCCAGCTCACCACGGGGGACTAGCGTAACCGGGGAGCTGTTTTTT. The encoded protein is CASSPRGTSVTGELFF.

J is TRBJ1-1 and V is TRBV27; 7 bases fit TRBD1. The CDR3 runs to 13 residues. Per germline, CDR1 MNHEY and CDR2 SMNVEV (reference sequence). Trimming at V came to 8 bases and at J to 1 base, leaving 4 bases not matched to a gene. The CDR3 here is CASGGQTNTEAFF. The CDR3 DNA sequence: TGTGCCAGCGGGGGACAGACGAACACTGAAGCTTTCTTT.

The chain couples TRBV6-5 to TRBJ1-3; no reliable D call. Germline V gene sequence: CDR1 MNHEY, CDR2 SVGAGI. The CDR3 runs to 13 residues. Trimming cost V 2 bases and J 4 bases, with 6 bases left between them. In DNA form, the CDR3 reads TGTGCCAGCAGTTACGTAGAAGGAAACACCATATATTTT. Protein sequence: CASSYVEGNTIYF.

This clone has just a few counts. V usage is TRBV18 and J usage is TRBJ2-1; 11 bases are shared with TRBD2. V lost 3 bases and J lost 5; bases outside the gene matches: 6. The CDR3 sequence is 16 residues long. Germline V gene data show CDR1 as KGHSH and CDR2 as LQKENI. The chain's CDR3 is CASSPRLAGGDNEQFF. The CDR3 DNA sequence: TGTGCCAGCTCACCGAGGCTAGCGGGAGGTGACAATGAGCAGTTCTTC.

This chain uses TRBV5-1 with TRBJ2-7; D might be TRBD2 (6 bases). The length of the CDR3 is 15 residues. The V and J ends lost 5 bases and 3 bases respectively, with 18 bases between them. Germline V gives CDR1 SGHRS, CDR2 YFSETQ. CDR3 sequence (DNA): TGCGCCAGCAGTCCCGGGGGAAGTGCGGGCTACGAGCAGTACTTC. Translated, it gives CASSPGGSAGYEQYF.

This chain connects TRBV10-3 to TRBJ2-3; D may be TRBD2 (5 bases). Trimming cost V 8 bases and J 0 bases, with 9 bases left between them. This CDR3 spans 13 amino acids. Germline CDR1 is ENHRY and CDR2 is SYGVKD. DNA for the CDR3: TGTGCCATCGGCGGGCAAAGCACAGATACGCAGTATTTT. The encoded protein is CAIGGQSTDTQYF.

The V and J genes are TRBV19 and TRBJ1-4, with 10 bases that match TRBD1. Germline lookup yields CDR1 LNHDA and CDR2 SQIVND (reference sequence). The CDR3 has 15 amino acids. After removal of 6 bases from V and 2 bases from J, the junction contained 3 bases not matched to a gene. The CDR3 DNA is TGTGCCAGTAGGCCGGGACAGGGGACTAATGAAAAACTGTTTTTT. Encoded protein: CASRPGQGTNEKLFF. Filled out from reference TRBV19 and TRBJ1-4, the complete variable domain reads DGGITQSPKYLFRKEGQNVTLSCEQNLNHDAMYWYRQDPGQGLRLIYYSQIVNDFQKGDIAEGYSVSREKKESFPLTVTSAQKNPTAFYLCASRPGQGTNEKLFFGSGTQLSVL.

This chain joins TRBV7-8 and TRBJ2-3; D possibly corresponds to TRBD1 (5 bases). The germline V and J ends were trimmed by 0 bases and 0 bases, with 13 bases remaining between them. The CDR3 is 17 residues long. Germline V gene lookup returns CDR1 SGHVS and CDR2 FQNEAQ. The CDR3 DNA is TGTGCCAGCAGCTTAGCGAGGACAAGCACTAGCACAGATACGCAGTATTTT. Its protein is CASSLARTSTSTDTQYF.

The genes are TRBV28 and TRBJ2-1, with TRBD1 matching 10 bases. The CDR3 contains 19 residues. Per germline, CDR1 MDHEN and CDR2 SYDVKM. V was clipped by 5 bases and J by 4 bases; unmatched bases: 17. CDR3 DNA sequence: TGTGCCAGCAGTCCCGCCCCCCCGATGCGACAGGGGGCATACAATGAGCAGTTCTTC. Its translation: CASSPAPPMRQGAYNEQFF.

As regards this clone: This specimen includes other DNA sequences encoding the same CDR3. This chain joins TRBV7-2 and TRBJ1-2; 9 nucleotides line up with TRBD1. There are 14 residues in the CDR3. Per germline, CDR1 SGHTA and CDR2 FQGNSA. Unmatched junction bases numbered 3, after V lost 5 bases and J lost 2 bases. The CDR3 sequence: CASSRDRANYGYTF. The CDR3 DNA reads as TGTGCCAGCAGCCGGGACAGGGCGAACTATGGCTACACCTTC.

The chain employs TRBV4-1 and TRBJ2-3; TRBD2 matches at 13 bases. Germline V gene data show CDR1 as MGHRA and CDR2 as YSYEKL. This CDR3 is built from 19 residues. The ends lost 4 bases at V and 1 base at J; junction bases unmatched: 11. CDR3: CASSPPRTSGGGGTDTQYF. DNA of the CDR3: TGCGCCAGCAGCCCCCCCAGGACTAGCGGGGGAGGTGGCACAGATACGCAGTATTTT.

The J gene is TRBJ2-2, the V gene TRBV28, with D possibly being TRBD2 (5 bases). From germline, CDR1 is MDHEN and CDR2 SYDVKM. CDR3 length equals 14 residues. V was cut by 6 bases and J by 1 base, with 9 bases left in between. CDR3 sequence: CASRVSGNTGELFF. CDR3 coding DNA: TGTGCCAGCAGGGTGAGCGGGAACACCGGGGAGCTGTTTTTT.

The chain has TRBV19 and TRBJ1-5; D gene uncertain. Germline assignment: CDR1 LNHDA and CDR2 SQIVND (reference sequence). The CDR3 is made up of 14 amino acids. V was shortened by 5 bases and J by 2 bases, with 10 bases between the two germline ends. Here the CDR3 reads CASSSGGGNQPQHF. In DNA, the CDR3 is TGTGCCAGTAGTTCGGGAGGCGGCAATCAGCCCCAGCATTTT.

The chain employs TRBV29-1 and TRBJ1-2; D possibly corresponds to TRBD1 (6 bases). Per germline, CDR1 SQVTM and CDR2 ANQGSEA. The CDR3 contains 12 residues. The V end was cut by 6 bases, the J end by 4 bases, with 12 bases between. CDR3 coding DNA: TGCAGCGTCAACCAGGGGTTCTATGGCTACACCTTC. Translation gives CSVNQGFYGYTF.

The chain combines TRBV18 with TRBJ2-7; TRBD1 aligns across 8 bases. The CDR3 sequence is 15 residues long. With 3 bases clipped from V and 2 bases from J, the junction kept 6 bases outside the gene matches. Per germline, CDR1 KGHSH and CDR2 LQKENI. The DNA for the CDR3 is TGTGCCAGCTCACCCACAACAGGGGGAACCTACGAGCAGTACTTC. Encoded protein: CASSPTTGGTYEQYF.

V gene TRBV6-5 combines with J gene TRBJ2-6; unclear D gene. CDR3 length: 16 residues. Germline V gene sequence: CDR1 MNHEY, CDR2 SVGAGI. V was pared by 0 bases and J by 0 bases, with 6 bases between. Here the CDR3 reads CASSYSPGSGANVLTF. Written as DNA, the CDR3 is TGTGCCAGCAGTTACTCCCCGGGCTCTGGGGCCAACGTCCTGACTTTC.

This chain uses TRBV6-6 with TRBJ2-1, with unresolved D. Trimming shortened V by 6 bases and J by 5 bases, and 26 bases separated the two germline ends. Germline loops: CDR1 MNHNY, CDR2 SVGAGI (reference sequence). The CDR3 length is 18 residues. The CDR3 here is CASSRVTPGETINNEQFF. CDR3 DNA: TGTGCCAGCAGCCGAGTAACCCCAGGCGAGACAATCAACAATGAGCAGTTCTTC.